Listed here are 24 T cell receptor beta chains from one sample, sequenced in a study of blood T cell repertoires in COVID-19. Only in-frame clones appear in the TCRdb table, and some are missing; sequencing was by immunoSEQ multiplex PCR. The sample holds some 450,000 clones; about 87% are singletons and the top ten take 0.75% to 0.85%. The sample comprised peripheral blood. The receptors here all came from a man aged 18 to 35 with COVID-19, enrolled during active disease.

V is TRBV28 and J is TRBJ1-6; D remains unclear. Trimming took off 6 bases at V and 7 bases at J, with 7 bases between the two ends. The CDR3 totals 12 residues. CDR1 and CDR2 from the germline V gene are MDHEN and SYDVKM. CDR3 sequence: CASRQSNSPLHF. In DNA form, the CDR3 reads TGTGCCAGCAGACAGTCGAATTCACCCCTCCACTTT.

CDR3 sequence: CASSFSLAGVDTDTQYF. The CDR3 DNA sequence: TGTGCCAGCAGCTTCTCACTAGCGGGAGTGGACACAGATACGCAGTATTTT. This chain links TRBV13 with TRBJ2-3; TRBD2 aligns across 11 bases. J was trimmed by 2 bases and V by 3 bases; bases with no gene match: 7. The CDR3 has 17 amino acids. Per the germline V gene, CDR1 is PRHDT and CDR2 is FYEKMQ (reference sequence). Full variable domain (rest looked up from reference TRBV13 and TRBJ2-3): AAGVIQSPRHLIKEKRETATLKCYPIPRHDTVYWYQQGPGQDPQFLISFYEKMQSDKGSIPDRFSAQQFSDYHSELNMSSLELGDSALYFCASSFSLAGVDTDTQYFGPGTRLTVL.

The V gene is TRBV7-9, the J gene TRBJ2-2; no clear D. CDR1 SEHNR and CDR2 FQNEAQ come from the germline V gene (reference sequence). The ends were cut back, 3 bases at V and 4 bases at J, with 15 bases in the middle. The CDR3 has 16 residues. CDR3 coding DNA: TGTGCCAGCAGCTTTTCTACTGAGGTTGGCACCGGGGAGCTGTTTTTT. This encodes CASSFSTEVGTGELFF.

The chain recombines TRBV11-2 with TRBJ2-7; no clear D. The germline V gene encodes CDR1 SGHAT and CDR2 FQNNGV. V lost 1 base, J lost 2 bases, and 6 bases lay in between. This CDR3 contains 13 residues. The CDR3 region is CASSLATTYEQYF. In DNA form, the CDR3 reads TGTGCCAGCAGCTTAGCGACAACCTACGAGCAGTACTTC. Supplemented by reference TRBV11-2 and TRBJ2-7, the full variable domain reads EAGVAQSPRYKIIEKRQSVAFWCNPISGHATLYWYQQILGQGPKLLIQFQNNGVVDDSQLPKDRFSAERLKGVDSTLKIQPAKLEDSAVYLCASSLATTYEQYFGPGTRLTVT.

This chain joins TRBV5-5 and TRBJ1-5; D remains ambiguous. The CDR3 contains 14 residues. In germline, CDR1 is SGHKS, CDR2 YYEKEE (reference sequence). V lost 0 bases and J 4 bases, leaving 8 bases between the germline ends. For the CDR3, the DNA is TGTGCCAGCAGCTTGGAACTGCAAAATCAGCCCCAGCATTTT. This translates into CASSLELQNQPQHF.

This chain joins TRBV2 and TRBJ1-1, with TRBD1 matching 7 bases. Germline CDR1 is SNHLY and CDR2 is FYNNEI. CDR3 size: 14 residues. The V gene end was trimmed by 6 bases and the J gene end by 1 base; junction bases not matched to a gene: 5. The CDR3, as DNA: TGTGCCAGCAGGACTTACAGGGGGAACACTGAAGCTTTCTTT. Protein: CASRTYRGNTEAFF.

This chain connects TRBV2 to TRBJ2-1; no clear D gene. Germline CDR1 SNHLY, CDR2 FYNNEI. Trimming took off 6 bases at V and 5 bases at J, with 5 bases between the two ends. The CDR3 loop spans 11 amino acids. In nucleotides, the CDR3 is TGTGCCAGCAGCTTTGACAATGAGCAGTTCTTC. It encodes CASSFDNEQFF.

The chain links TRBV25-1 to TRBJ2-7; TRBD2 matches at 11 bases. Germline-derived CDR1 and CDR2 are MGHDK and SYGVNS. The CDR3 extends over 15 amino acids. J gave up 2 bases and V 2 bases, and 2 bases lay outside the gene matches. The CDR3 DNA reads TGTGCCAGCAGTGAACTAGCGGGGGGTCCCTACGAGCAGTACTTC. This encodes CASSELAGGPYEQYF.

The chain uses TRBV7-8 and TRBJ1-3; D is possibly TRBD1 (5 bases). V was shortened by 0 bases and J by 4 bases, with 7 bases between the two germline ends. The CDR3 is 14 amino acids. The germline V gene has CDR1 SGHVS and CDR2 FQNEAQ. The CDR3 sequence: CASSLAGAGNTIYF. In DNA form, the CDR3 reads TGTGCCAGCAGCTTAGCAGGGGCCGGAAACACCATATATTTT.

The chain joins TRBV10-3 to TRBJ2-5; 11 bases are a match to TRBD2. J lost 4 bases, V lost 4 bases, and 8 bases had no gene match. This CDR3 comprises 16 residues. Germline loops: CDR1 ENHRY, CDR2 SYGVKD. CDR3 sequence: CAISGGSLAGGETQYF. DNA for the CDR3: TGTGCCATCAGTGGAGGTAGTCTAGCGGGAGGAGAGACCCAGTACTTC.

The chain recombines TRBV7-3 with TRBJ2-1, with a weak D call TRBD1 (7 bases). Germline CDR1 is SGHTA and CDR2 is FQGTGA. The CDR3 spans 14 residues. V gave up 4 bases and J gave up 6 bases, with 13 bases separating them. The CDR3 sequence: CASSSPGGGNEQFF. The CDR3 DNA is TGTGCCAGCAGCTCTCCAGGGGGAGGCAATGAGCAGTTCTTC.

This clone was found a few times. This chain joins TRBV6-6 and TRBJ2-1, with D hard to call. This CDR3 is built from 14 residues. Germline V gene data show CDR1 as MNHNY and CDR2 as SVGAGI (reference sequence). V lost 0 bases and J 8 bases, leaving 11 bases between the germline ends. Here the CDR3 DNA reads TGTGCCAGCAGTTACTCGACTGAGGTGGATGAGCAGTTCTTC. Amino acids: CASSYSTEVDEQFF.

V is TRBV11-3 and J is TRBJ1-2, with 9 bases lining up with TRBD1. V shed 2 bases, J shed 5 bases, and the junction held 6 bases outside the gene matches. CDR3 length: 15 amino acids. Per the germline V gene, CDR1 is SGHNT and CDR2 is YENEEA. The DNA for the CDR3 is TGTGCCAGCAGCTTACGGGACAGGGAAGGTTATGGCTACACCTTC. This translates into CASSLRDREGYGYTF.

The rearrangement links TRBV2 to TRBJ2-1; 7 bases are a match to TRBD2. This CDR3 is built from 12 residues. The J segment lost 8 bases and the V segment lost 11 bases, leaving 9 bases of the junction unmatched. Germline assignment: CDR1 SNHLY and CDR2 FYNNEI. The CDR3, as DNA: TGTGCCGGCGGACTAGATAAGCATGAGCAGTTCTTC. This codes for CAGGLDKHEQFF.

CDR3 region: CAGSALERTEAFF. The CDR3 DNA sequence: TGTGCCGGATCTGCCCTCGAGAGGACTGAAGCTTTCTTT. The chain couples TRBV6-5 to TRBJ1-1; no firm D call. The CDR3 runs 13 residues. Germline lookup yields CDR1 MNHEY and CDR2 SVGAGI. V was pared by 11 bases and J by 5 bases, with 18 bases between.

The chain is built from TRBV6-5 and TRBJ1-1; D not certain. V lost 7 bases and J lost 0, with 15 bases in between. The germline V gene encodes CDR1 MNHEY and CDR2 SVGAGI. This CDR3 comprises 15 residues. The chain's CDR3 is CASTLDGSMNTEAFF. The CDR3 DNA is TGTGCCAGCACCCTAGACGGTTCCATGAACACTGAAGCTTTCTTT.

The chain combines TRBV7-2 with TRBJ2-2; 9 bases are a match to TRBD1. The CDR3 sequence is 15 residues long. Germline V CDR1 and CDR2: SGHTA, FQGNSA. J gave up 7 bases and V 3 bases, and 6 bases lay outside the gene matches. DNA for the CDR3: TGTGCCAGCAGCTTTACAGGGGGCGCCAGCGGGGAGCTGTTTTTT. This sequence encodes CASSFTGGASGELFF.

The genes are TRBV6-1 and TRBJ1-2; D is unresolved. The CDR3 loop spans 13 amino acids. The germline V and J ends were trimmed by 2 bases and 4 bases, with 8 bases remaining between them. Germline CDR1 and CDR2: MNHNS and SASEGT. The CDR3 protein is CASSELAVYGYTF. The CDR3 nucleotides are TGTGCCAGCAGTGAACTGGCAGTCTATGGCTACACCTTC.

This clone has just a few counts. The chain links TRBV12-3 or TRBV12-4 to TRBJ2-2; D is undetermined. Trimming shortened V by 5 bases and J by 6 bases, and 7 bases separated the two germline ends. The CDR3 sequence is 12 residues long. CDR3 residues: CASSERSGELFF. The CDR3 DNA reads TGTGCCAGCAGTGAGAGATCCGGGGAGCTGTTTTTT.

The rearrangement joins TRBV19 to TRBJ1-5; D gene uncertain. Trimming took 3 bases from V and 2 from J, leaving 14 bases between them. The germline CDR1 and CDR2 sequences are LNHDA and SQIVND (reference sequence). The CDR3 spans 16 residues. The CDR3 loop is CASSIMAGRGNQPQHF. CDR3 DNA sequence: TGTGCCAGTAGTATTATGGCGGGTCGCGGCAATCAGCCCCAGCATTTT.

The rearrangement links TRBV5-4 to TRBJ1-1; D is undetermined. The CDR3 covers 16 residues. V dropped 2 bases and J dropped 4 bases, with 18 bases sitting between them. From germline, CDR1 is SGHNT and CDR2 YYREEE (reference sequence). CDR3 loop: CASSFTPLGRITEAFF. Written as DNA, the CDR3 is TGTGCCAGCAGCTTTACCCCCTTGGGCAGGATCACTGAAGCTTTCTTT. Full variable domain (rest looked up from reference TRBV5-4 and TRBJ1-1): ETGVTQSPTHLIKTRGQQVTLRCSSQSGHNTVSWYQQALGQGPQFIFQYYREEENGRGNFPPRFSGLQFPNYSSELNVNALELDDSALYLCASSFTPLGRITEAFFGQGTRLTVV.

The V gene is TRBV28, the J gene TRBJ2-5; the D gene is possibly TRBD2 (6 bases). There are 15 residues in the CDR3. Germline V gene lookup returns CDR1 MDHEN and CDR2 SYDVKM. V lost 4 bases and J lost 2, with 14 bases in between. CDR3 DNA: TGTGCCAGCAGTTCTCCTAGCGAAACACAAGAGACCCAGTACTTC. This sequence encodes CASSSPSETQETQYF. The full variable domain, its missing parts supplied by reference TRBV28 and TRBJ2-5, is DVKVTQSSRYLVKRTGEKVFLECVQDMDHENMFWYRQDPGLGLRLIYFSYDVKMKEKGDIPEGYSVSREKKERFSLILESASTNQTSMYLCASSSPSETQETQYFGPGTRLLVL.

The chain links TRBV5-4 to TRBJ2-7; possibly TRBD2 for D (6 bases). The CDR3 runs 16 residues. CDR1 is SGHNT, CDR2 YYREEE, per germline (reference sequence). The V gene lost 2 bases and the J gene lost 7 bases, with 22 bases spanning the gap. The CDR3: CASSFGDQPYGGEQYF. CDR3 bases: TGTGCCAGCAGCTTCGGGGACCAACCGTATGGGGGGGAGCAGTACTTC.

CDR3: CASTPRGYYGYTF. CDR3 coding DNA: TGTGCCAGCACCCCCCGGGGTTACTATGGCTACACCTTC. The chain employs TRBV6-5 and TRBJ1-2, with D unresolved. The V and J ends lost 7 bases and 3 bases respectively, with 12 bases between them. Germline CDR1 MNHEY, CDR2 SVGAGI. The CDR3 has 13 amino acids.